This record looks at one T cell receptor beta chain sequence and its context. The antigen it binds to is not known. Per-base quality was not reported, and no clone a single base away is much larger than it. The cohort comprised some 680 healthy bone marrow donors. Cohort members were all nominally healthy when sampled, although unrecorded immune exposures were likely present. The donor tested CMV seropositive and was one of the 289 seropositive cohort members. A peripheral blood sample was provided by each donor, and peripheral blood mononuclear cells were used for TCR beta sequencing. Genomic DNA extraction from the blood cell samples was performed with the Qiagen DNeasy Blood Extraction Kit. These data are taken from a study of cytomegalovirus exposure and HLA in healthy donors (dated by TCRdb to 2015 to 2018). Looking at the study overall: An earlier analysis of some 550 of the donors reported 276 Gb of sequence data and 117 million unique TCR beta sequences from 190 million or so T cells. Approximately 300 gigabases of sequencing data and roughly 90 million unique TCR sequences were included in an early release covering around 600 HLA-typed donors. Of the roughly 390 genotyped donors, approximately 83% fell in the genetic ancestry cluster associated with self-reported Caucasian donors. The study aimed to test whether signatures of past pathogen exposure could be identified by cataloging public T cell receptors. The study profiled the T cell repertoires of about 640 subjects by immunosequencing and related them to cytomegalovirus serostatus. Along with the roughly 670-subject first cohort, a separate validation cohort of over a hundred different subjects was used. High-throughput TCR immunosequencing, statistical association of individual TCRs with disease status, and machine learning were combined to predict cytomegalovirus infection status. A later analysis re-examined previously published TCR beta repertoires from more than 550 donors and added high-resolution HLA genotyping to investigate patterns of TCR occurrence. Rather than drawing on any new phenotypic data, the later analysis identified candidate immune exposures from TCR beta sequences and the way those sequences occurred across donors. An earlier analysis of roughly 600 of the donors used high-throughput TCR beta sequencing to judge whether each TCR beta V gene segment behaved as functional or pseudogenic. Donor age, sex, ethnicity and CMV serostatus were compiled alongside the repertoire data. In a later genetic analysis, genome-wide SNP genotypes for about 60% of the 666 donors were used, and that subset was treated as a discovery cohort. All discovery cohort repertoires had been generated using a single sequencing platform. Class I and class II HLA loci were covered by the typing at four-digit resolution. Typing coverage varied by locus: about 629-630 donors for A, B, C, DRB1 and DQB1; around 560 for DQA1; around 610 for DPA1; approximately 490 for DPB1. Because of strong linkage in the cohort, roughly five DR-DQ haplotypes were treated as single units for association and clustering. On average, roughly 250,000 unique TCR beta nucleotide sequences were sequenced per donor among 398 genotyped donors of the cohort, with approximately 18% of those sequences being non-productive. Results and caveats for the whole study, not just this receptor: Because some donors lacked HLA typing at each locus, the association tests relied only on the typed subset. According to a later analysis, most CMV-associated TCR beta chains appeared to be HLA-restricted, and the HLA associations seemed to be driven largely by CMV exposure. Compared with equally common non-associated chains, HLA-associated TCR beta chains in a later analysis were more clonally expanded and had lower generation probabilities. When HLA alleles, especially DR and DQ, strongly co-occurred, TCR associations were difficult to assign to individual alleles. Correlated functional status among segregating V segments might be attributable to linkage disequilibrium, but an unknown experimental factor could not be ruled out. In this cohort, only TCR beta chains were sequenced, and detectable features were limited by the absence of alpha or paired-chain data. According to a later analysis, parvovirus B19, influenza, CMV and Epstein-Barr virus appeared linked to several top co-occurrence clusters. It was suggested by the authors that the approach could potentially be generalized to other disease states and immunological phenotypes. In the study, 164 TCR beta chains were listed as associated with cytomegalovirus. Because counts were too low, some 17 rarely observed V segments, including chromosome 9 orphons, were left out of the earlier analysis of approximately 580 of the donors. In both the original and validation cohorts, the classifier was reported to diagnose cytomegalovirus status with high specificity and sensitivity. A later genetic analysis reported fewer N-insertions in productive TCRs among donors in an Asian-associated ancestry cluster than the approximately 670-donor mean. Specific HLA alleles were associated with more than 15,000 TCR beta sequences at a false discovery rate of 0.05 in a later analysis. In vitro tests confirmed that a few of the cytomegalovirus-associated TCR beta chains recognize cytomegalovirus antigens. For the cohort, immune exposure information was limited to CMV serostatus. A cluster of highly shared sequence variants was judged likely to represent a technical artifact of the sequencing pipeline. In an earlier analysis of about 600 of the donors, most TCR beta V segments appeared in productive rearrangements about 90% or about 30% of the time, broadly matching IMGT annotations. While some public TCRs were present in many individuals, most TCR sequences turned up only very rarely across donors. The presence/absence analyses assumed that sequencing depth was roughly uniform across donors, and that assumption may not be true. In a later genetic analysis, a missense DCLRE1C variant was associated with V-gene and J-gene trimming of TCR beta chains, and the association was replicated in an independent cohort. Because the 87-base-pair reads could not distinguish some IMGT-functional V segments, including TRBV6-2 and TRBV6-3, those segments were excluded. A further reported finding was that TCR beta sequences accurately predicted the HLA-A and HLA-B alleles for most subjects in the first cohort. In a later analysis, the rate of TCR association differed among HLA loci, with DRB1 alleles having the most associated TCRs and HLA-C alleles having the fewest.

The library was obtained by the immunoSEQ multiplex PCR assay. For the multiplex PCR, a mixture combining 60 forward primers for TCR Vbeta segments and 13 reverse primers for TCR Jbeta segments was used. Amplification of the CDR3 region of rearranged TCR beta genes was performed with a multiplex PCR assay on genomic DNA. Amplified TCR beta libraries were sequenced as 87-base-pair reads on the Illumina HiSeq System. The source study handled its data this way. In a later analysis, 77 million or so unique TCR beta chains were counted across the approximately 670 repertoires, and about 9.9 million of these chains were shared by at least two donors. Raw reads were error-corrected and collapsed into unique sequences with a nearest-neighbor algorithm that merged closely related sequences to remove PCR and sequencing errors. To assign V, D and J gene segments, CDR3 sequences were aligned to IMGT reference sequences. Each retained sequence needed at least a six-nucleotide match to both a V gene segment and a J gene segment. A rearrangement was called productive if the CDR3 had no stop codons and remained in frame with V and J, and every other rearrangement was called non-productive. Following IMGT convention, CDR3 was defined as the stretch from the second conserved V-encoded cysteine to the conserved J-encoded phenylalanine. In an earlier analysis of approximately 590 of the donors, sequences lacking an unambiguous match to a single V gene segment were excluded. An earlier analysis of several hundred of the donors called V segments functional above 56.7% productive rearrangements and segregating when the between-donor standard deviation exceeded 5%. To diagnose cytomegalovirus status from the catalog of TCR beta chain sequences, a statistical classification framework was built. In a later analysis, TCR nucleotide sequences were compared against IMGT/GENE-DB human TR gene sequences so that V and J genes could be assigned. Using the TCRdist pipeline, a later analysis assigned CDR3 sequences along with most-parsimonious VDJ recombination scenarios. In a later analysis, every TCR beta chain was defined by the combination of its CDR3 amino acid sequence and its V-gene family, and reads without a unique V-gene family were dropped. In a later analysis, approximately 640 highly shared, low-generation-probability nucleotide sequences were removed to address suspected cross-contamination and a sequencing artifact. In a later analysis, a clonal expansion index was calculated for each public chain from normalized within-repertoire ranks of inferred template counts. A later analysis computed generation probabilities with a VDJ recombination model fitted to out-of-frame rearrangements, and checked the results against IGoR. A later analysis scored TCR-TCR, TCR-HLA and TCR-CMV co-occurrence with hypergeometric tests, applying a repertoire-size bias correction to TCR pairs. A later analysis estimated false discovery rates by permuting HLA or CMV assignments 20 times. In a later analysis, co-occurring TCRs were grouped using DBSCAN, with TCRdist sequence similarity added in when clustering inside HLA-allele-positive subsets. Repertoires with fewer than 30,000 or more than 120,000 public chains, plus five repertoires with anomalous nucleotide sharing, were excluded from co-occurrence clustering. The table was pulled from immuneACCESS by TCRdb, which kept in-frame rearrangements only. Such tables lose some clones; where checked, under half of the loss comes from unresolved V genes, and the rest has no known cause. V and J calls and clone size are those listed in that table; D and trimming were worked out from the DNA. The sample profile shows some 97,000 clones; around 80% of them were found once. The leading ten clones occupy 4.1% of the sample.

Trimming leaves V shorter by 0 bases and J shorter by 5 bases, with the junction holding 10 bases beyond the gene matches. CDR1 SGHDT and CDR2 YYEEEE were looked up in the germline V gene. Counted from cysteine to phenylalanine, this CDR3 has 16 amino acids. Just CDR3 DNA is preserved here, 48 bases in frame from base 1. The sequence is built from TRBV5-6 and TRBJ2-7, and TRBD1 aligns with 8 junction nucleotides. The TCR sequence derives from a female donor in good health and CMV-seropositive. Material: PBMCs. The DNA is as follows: TGTGCCAGCAGCTTGGTTGGACAGGGAAGCTTGCACGAGCAGTACTTC. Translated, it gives CASSLVGQGSLHEQYF.